These T cell receptor beta chains were read from a single sample in a study of blood T cell repertoires in COVID-19. This table comes from immunoSEQ multiplex PCR, and its TCRdb copy is limited to in-frame clones, with some not included. This table holds some 68,000 clones, roughly four fifths found once. The sample comprised peripheral blood. The receptors were sampled from a man between 65 and 85 years old with acute or convalescent COVID-19. CDR3s include the opening cysteine and the closing phenylalanine or tryptophan. D genes are given only for firm matches. Rows may omit the clone size; those that give it use once, few, many or a size class.

V	J	size	D	CDR3	DNA
TRBV15	TRBJ2-1	.	.	CATSRDLGPSEQFF	TGTGCCACCAGCAGAGATCTTGGCCCCTCTGAGCAGTTCTTC
TRBV25-1	TRBJ2-2	.	.	CASSEWSEPTGELFF	TGTGCCAGCAGTGAATGGTCGGAGCCGACCGGGGAGCTGTTTTTT
TRBV11-2	TRBJ1-5	.	.	CASSLAGFGSQPQHF	TGTGCCAGCAGCTTAGCAGGGTTCGGCTCTCAGCCCCAGCATTTT
TRBV2	TRBJ1-2	once	.	CASSELAGMSSGYTF	TGTGCCAGCAGTGAATTGGCAGGGATGTCGTCTGGCTACACCTTC
TRBV29-1	TRBJ2-2	.	TRBD1	CSVDATGSVELFF	TGCAGCGTTGACGCGACAGGGTCTGTAGAGCTGTTTTTT
TRBV6-6	TRBJ2-6	once	.	CASSPTPPGVGGSGANVLTF	TGTGCCAGCAGTCCCACCCCCCCAGGGGTAGGTGGTTCTGGGGCCAACGTCCTGACTTTC
TRBV15	TRBJ1-4	.	TRBD1	CATSRGGQANEKLFF	TGTGCCACCAGCAGGGGCGGACAGGCTAATGAAAAACTGTTTTTT
TRBV18	TRBJ2-7	.	TRBD1	CASSPGQDYEQYF	TGTGCCAGCTCACCGGGACAGGACTACGAGCAGTACTTC
TRBV15	TRBJ1-2	.	.	CATSRVGGDYGYTF	TGTGCCACCAGCAGAGTAGGAGGCGACTATGGCTACACCTTC
TRBV28	TRBJ2-1	.	.	CASKVAEGNEQFF	TGTGCCAGCAAAGTAGCGGAGGGAAATGAGCAGTTCTTC
TRBV9	TRBJ1-5	.	TRBD1	CASSGGTGGMHQPQHF	TGTGCCAGCAGCGGAGGGACAGGGGGCATGCATCAGCCCCAGCATTTT
TRBV2	TRBJ1-4	.	.	CASSEWEPEKLFF	TGTGCCAGCAGTGAATGGGAGCCCGAGAAACTGTTTTTT
TRBV5-5	TRBJ1-1	.	.	CASSPQRGTTEAFF	TGTGCCAGCAGCCCCCAACGGGGAACGACTGAAGCTTTCTTT
TRBV21-1	TRBJ1-2	.	.	CASSNKGTGNGPGYTF	TGTGCCAGCAGCAACAAAGGGACAGGGAACGGGCCTGGCTACACCTTC
TRBV9	TRBJ1-1	.	TRBD1	CASSAQGARNTEAFF	TGTGCCAGCAGCGCACAGGGGGCAAGGAACACTGAAGCTTTCTTT
TRBV21-1	TRBJ2-3	.	.	CASNLRAGEEGGTDTQYF	TGTGCCAGCAACCTTCGGGCGGGAGAAGAGGGGGGCACAGATACGCAGTATTTT
TRBV27	TRBJ2-1	few	TRBD1	CASSLADRDYNEQFF	TGTGCCAGCAGCCTCGCGGACAGGGACTACAATGAGCAGTTCTTC
TRBV19	TRBJ2-1	.	.	CASSLPSSGPSYNEQFF	TGTGCCAGTAGCTTACCTTCGAGCGGGCCCTCCTACAATGAGCAGTTCTTC
TRBV29-1	TRBJ2-7	.	.	CSVEDRVRGTAAHYEQYF	TGCAGCGTTGAAGATAGGGTTCGGGGGACCGCGGCCCACTACGAGCAGTACTTC
TRBV28	TRBJ2-7	.	.	CASSLENYEQYF	TGTGCCAGCAGTTTGGAGAACTACGAGCAGTACTTC
TRBV15	TRBJ1-4	once	.	CATERVGQTDEKLFF	TGTGCCACCGAGAGAGTAGGACAGACCGATGAAAAACTGTTTTTT
TRBV4-2	TRBJ2-4	.	.	CASSQEGAPGNIQYF	TGTGCCAGCAGCCAGGAAGGGGCCCCAGGGAACATTCAGTACTTC
TRBV7-9	TRBJ2-3	.	TRBD1	CASSRTGAGTDTQYF	TGTGCCAGCAGCCGGACAGGGGCTGGCACAGATACGCAGTATTTT
TRBV7-9	TRBJ2-2	.	TRBD1	CASRPQLGTGKAGELFF	TGTGCCAGCAGACCTCAGCTCGGGACAGGGAAAGCCGGGGAGCTGTTTTTT
TRBV30	TRBJ2-3	.	TRBD2	CAWRDLSSGRARDTQYF	TGTGCCTGGAGGGACCTTTCTAGCGGGAGGGCCAGAGATACGCAGTATTTT
TRBV12-3/TRBV12-4	TRBJ1-1	.	.	CASSSQGNTEAFF	TGTGCCAGCAGTTCCCAGGGGAACACTGAAGCTTTCTTT
TRBV5-1	TRBJ2-7	.	.	CASSPSARSSYEQYF	TGCGCCAGCAGCCCTTCTGCCCGGAGCTCCTACGAGCAGTACTTC
TRBV28	TRBJ2-1	.	TRBD1	CASTTGGRDEQFF	TGTGCCAGCACAACAGGGGGGAGAGATGAGCAGTTCTTC
TRBV2	TRBJ2-7	few	.	CASSDGGAVYEQYF	TGTGCCAGCAGTGATGGAGGGGCTGTTTACGAGCAGTACTTC
TRBV5-5	TRBJ2-6	.	.	CASSFLYSGANVLTF	TGTGCCAGCAGCTTTTTATACTCTGGGGCCAACGTCCTGACTTTC
TRBV28	TRBJ2-7	.	TRBD2	CASSSLSGTYEQYF	TGTGCCAGCAGTTCCCTTAGCGGGACGTACGAGCAGTACTTC
TRBV7-6	TRBJ2-7	once	TRBD2	CASSPLAGGLSYEQYF	TGTGCCAGCAGCCCCTTGGCGGGAGGCCTCTCCTACGAGCAGTACTTC
TRBV7-9	TRBJ1-2	.	TRBD1	CASSLERTGGRGYTF	TGTGCCAGCAGCTTAGAGAGGACAGGGGGTCGTGGCTACACCTTC
TRBV28	TRBJ1-4	.	TRBD1	CASNRDRGEKLFF	TGTGCCAGCAATAGGGACAGGGGTGAAAAACTGTTTTTT
TRBV2	TRBJ1-3	few	.	CASSRGLGNTIYF	TGTGCCAGCAGTAGGGGCCTTGGAAACACCATATATTTT
TRBV19	TRBJ1-1	.	TRBD1	CASSIGFGVRGPGTEAFF	TGTGCCAGTAGTATAGGGTTTGGGGTCAGGGGGCCGGGGACTGAAGCTTTCTTT
TRBV30	TRBJ1-6	.	.	CAWSARRGVVENHNSPLHF	TGTGCCTGGAGTGCCCGAAGGGGCGTAGTGGAGAATCATAATTCACCCCTCCACTTT
TRBV7-9	TRBJ2-7	many	TRBD1	CASSFPGGEQYF	TGTGCCAGCAGTTTTCCAGGGGGCGAGCAGTACTTC
TRBV30	TRBJ2-7	.	.	CAWRQGTYEQYF	TGTGCCTGGAGACAGGGCACCTACGAGCAGTACTTC
TRBV4-2	TRBJ2-5	.	TRBD2	CASSQVRGRAQETQYF	TGTGCCAGCAGCCAAGTACGAGGGAGGGCTCAAGAGACCCAGTACTTC
TRBV9	TRBJ2-3	.	TRBD2	CASSVGVAGVPSTDTQYF	TGTGCCAGCAGCGTAGGGGTAGCGGGAGTTCCCTCCACAGATACGCAGTATTTT
TRBV6-5	TRBJ1-5	.	TRBD1	CASRLQQGNQPQHF	TGTGCCAGCAGGTTACAACAGGGGAATCAGCCCCAGCATTTT
TRBV5-1	TRBJ1-1	.	TRBD1	CASSTQGADTEAFF	TGCGCCAGCAGTACACAGGGGGCGGACACTGAAGCTTTCTTT
TRBV11-2	TRBJ2-7	.	.	CASSLVSGRWGVSSYEQYF	TGTGCCAGCAGCTTAGTTTCTGGCAGGTGGGGAGTCAGCTCCTACGAGCAGTACTTC
TRBV6-5	TRBJ2-1	.	.	CASVQFNEQFF	TGTGCCAGCGTCCAGTTCAATGAGCAGTTCTTC
TRBV7-9	TRBJ1-5	.	.	CASTLAGDQPQHF	TGTGCCAGCACCCTGGCGGGGGATCAGCCCCAGCATTTT
TRBV24-1	TRBJ1-2	few	.	CATSGQQNYGYTF	TGTGCCACCAGTGGACAGCAGAACTATGGCTACACCTTC